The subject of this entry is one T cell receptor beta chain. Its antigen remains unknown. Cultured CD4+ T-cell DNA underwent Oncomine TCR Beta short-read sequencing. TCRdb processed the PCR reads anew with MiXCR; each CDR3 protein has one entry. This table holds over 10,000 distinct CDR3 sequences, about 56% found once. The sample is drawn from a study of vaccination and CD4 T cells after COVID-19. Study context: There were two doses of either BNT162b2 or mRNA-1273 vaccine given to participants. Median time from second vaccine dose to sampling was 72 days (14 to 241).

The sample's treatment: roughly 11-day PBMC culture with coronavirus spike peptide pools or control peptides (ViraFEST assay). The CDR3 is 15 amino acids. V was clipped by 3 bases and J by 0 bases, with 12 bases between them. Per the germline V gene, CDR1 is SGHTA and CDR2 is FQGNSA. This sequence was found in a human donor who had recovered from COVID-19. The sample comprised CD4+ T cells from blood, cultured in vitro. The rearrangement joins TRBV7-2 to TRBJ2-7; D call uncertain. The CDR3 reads CASSFRLSSSYEQYF. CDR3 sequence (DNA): TGTGCCAGCAGCTTTCGGCTCTCGAGCTCCTACGAGCAGTACTTC.